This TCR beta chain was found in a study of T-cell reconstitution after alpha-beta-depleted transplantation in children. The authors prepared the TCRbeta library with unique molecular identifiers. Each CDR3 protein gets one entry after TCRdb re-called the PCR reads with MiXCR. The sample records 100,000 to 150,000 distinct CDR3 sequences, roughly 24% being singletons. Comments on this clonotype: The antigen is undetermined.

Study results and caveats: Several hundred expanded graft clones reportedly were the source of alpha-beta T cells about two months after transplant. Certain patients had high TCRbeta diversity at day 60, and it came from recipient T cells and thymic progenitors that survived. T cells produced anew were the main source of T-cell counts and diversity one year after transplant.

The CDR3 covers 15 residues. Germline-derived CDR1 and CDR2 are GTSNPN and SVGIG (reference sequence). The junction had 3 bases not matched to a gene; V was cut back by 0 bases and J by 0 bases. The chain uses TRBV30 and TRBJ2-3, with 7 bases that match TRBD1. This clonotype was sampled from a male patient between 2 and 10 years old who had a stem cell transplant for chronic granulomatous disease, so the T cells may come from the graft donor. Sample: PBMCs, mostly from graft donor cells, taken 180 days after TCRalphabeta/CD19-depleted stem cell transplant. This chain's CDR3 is CAWSVGTESTDTQYF. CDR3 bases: TGTGCCTGGAGTGTAGGGACAGAGAGCACAGATACGCAGTATTTT.